A selection of T cell receptor beta chains follows, all from one sample in a study of blood T cell repertoires in COVID-19. Here immunoSEQ multiplex PCR was the method, and the copy in TCRdb shows in-frame clones only, minus some. In the table there are 30,000 to 45,000 clones, 80% to 90% of which are singletons. The sample was peripheral blood. These receptors all stem from a man between 65 and 85 years old with acute or convalescent COVID-19. Each CDR3 is given with its conserved first and last residue. The D gene is left open where the match is weak.

NA	TRBJ1-6	TRBV27	CASTSGDMYSPLHF
NA	TRBJ2-6	TRBV9	CASSVGGANVLTF
NA	TRBJ1-2	TRBV4-3	CASRPPPDGYTF
NA	TRBJ1-3	TRBV4-1	CASSWDTGTTIYF
TRBD1	TRBJ1-6	TRBV4-1	CASSHRPGTGVGNSPLHF
NA	TRBJ2-7	TRBV6-2/TRBV6-3	CASSHLQGLQVYDEQYF
NA	TRBJ1-5	TRBV3-1/TRBV3-2	CASSQDSDSNQPQHF
TRBD1	TRBJ1-5	TRBV10-3	CAISEGRGLSSNQPQHF
NA	TRBJ2-7	TRBV3-1/TRBV3-2	CASSQDRRYSYEQYF
TRBD1	TRBJ2-7	TRBV20-1	CSAGDSGQYF
TRBD2	TRBJ2-4	TRBV7-9	CASSPDLAGAKNIQYF
NA	TRBJ1-4	TRBV6-6	CASSYTGGASEKLFF
TRBD1	TRBJ2-5	TRBV5-1	CASSLEGQGEETQYF
NA	TRBJ2-1	TRBV2	CASSESGQSRQFF
TRBD2	TRBJ2-5	TRBV24-1	CATSVTGGETQYF
NA	TRBJ2-1	TRBV5-1	CASSTLREALEYEQFF
TRBD2	TRBJ2-7	TRBV7-3	CASSLSGGSSYEQYF
TRBD2	TRBJ2-3	TRBV19	CASSPAGWVAGAIDTQYF
TRBD2	TRBJ2-5	TRBV5-1	CASSIGRGQETQYF
NA	TRBJ1-1	TRBV25-1	CASSDPRGGNTEAFF
TRBD1	TRBJ1-5	TRBV20-1	CSASHGTGNQPQHF
NA	TRBJ2-5	TRBV29-1	CSVERGRRETQYF
NA	TRBJ2-7	TRBV7-2	CASSLGGMRELLLNEQYF
NA	TRBJ1-1	TRBV20-1	CSASWQNTEAFF
TRBD1	TRBJ1-1	TRBV9	CASSVVAGGHSEAFF
TRBD2	TRBJ2-2	TRBV7-3	CASSILPGLAGGGTGELFF
NA	TRBJ1-5	TRBV25-1	CASRGMGSNQPQHF
TRBD2	TRBJ2-3	TRBV5-4	CATSSGSTDTQYF
NA	TRBJ2-7	TRBV27	CASKGAWGASYEQYF
NA	TRBJ2-5	TRBV18	CASSPGRPRNQETQYF
TRBD2	TRBJ2-1	TRBV4-2	CASSQDLLGGSGRDNEQFF
NA	TRBJ2-5	TRBV4-3	CASSQGTGGQGETQYF
TRBD2	TRBJ2-1	TRBV5-1	CASSSGLASEGEQFF
TRBD2	TRBJ2-2	TRBV9	CASSMTSGTHFTGELFF
TRBD2	TRBJ2-5	TRBV14	CASSQGAGAETQYF
NA	TRBJ1-2	TRBV4-2	CASSQDLLDSLYGYTF
TRBD2	TRBJ2-1	TRBV3-1/TRBV3-2	CASSPGLAGHNEQFF
TRBD2	TRBJ2-6	TRBV19	CASSPPWTSGSGANVLTF
TRBD1	TRBJ1-1	TRBV7-8	CASSSRDRGLGTEAFF
NA	TRBJ1-1	TRBV27	CASSLNRDTEAFF
TRBD1	TRBJ1-2	TRBV9	CASSPTGQVPGYTF
NA	TRBJ2-3	TRBV10-1	CASSESTPRGQNTDTQYF
NA	TRBJ1-2	TRBV4-3	CASSQEGRTYGYTF
TRBD1	TRBJ2-2	TRBV29-1	CSAQGTGGSTGELFF
TRBD1	TRBJ2-7	TRBV9	CASSVGQGTYEQYF
NA	TRBJ1-5	TRBV6-5	CASGRETNQPQHF
NA	TRBJ1-5	TRBV27	CASSLWGGGQPQHF
NA	TRBJ1-2	TRBV27	CASSLREGVYGYTF
TRBD2	TRBJ2-7	TRBV7-6	CASSLEPAGGLDAIEQYF
NA	TRBJ1-4	TRBV27	CASSLSAQGVGKLFF
TRBD2	TRBJ2-7	TRBV27	CASSDGGRGDEQYF
NA	TRBJ2-6	TRBV10-3	CAISESAGNSGANVLTF
TRBD1	TRBJ1-1	TRBV28	CASSLNRGLAAFF
TRBD2	TRBJ2-1	TRBV19	CASSIILAGGVEQFF
TRBD2	TRBJ2-5	TRBV5-1	CASSPGPTAGQETQYF
TRBD2	TRBJ2-1	TRBV5-8	CASSPTSGRDNEQFF
NA	TRBJ2-7	TRBV5-1	CASSPGHGYEQYF
NA	TRBJ1-1	TRBV5-1	CASRRGENTEAFF
NA	TRBJ2-1	TRBV4-3	CASSQGTGMGEQFF